The T cell receptor (beta chain) under discussion was sequenced for a study of beta chain features in type 1 diabetes. Study findings and constraints: Researchers could not determine here whether HLA type influences TCRB rearrangement. Moderately but significantly shorter TCRB CDR3s were found in Type 1 diabetes patients in all four CD4+ subsets.

A remark on this clone: Its antigen is currently unknown.

The germline V gene encodes CDR1 SNHLY and CDR2 FYNNEI. CDR3 length equals 13 residues. Unmatched junction bases numbered 4, after V lost 4 bases and J lost 5 bases. Sequenced material consisted of expressed TCRB transcripts (all of the isolated RNA was reverse transcribed). Assay used: immunoSEQ multiplex PCR; TCRdb lists only in-frame clones, some missing. This table holds about 26,000 clones, roughly 53% found once. The rearrangement links TRBV2 to TRBJ2-7; TRBD1 matches 8 bases. Sequencing used stem cell memory CD4+ T cells from blood. The clonotype originates from a man younger than 40 with type 1 diabetes. DNA of the CDR3: TGTGCCAGCAGTGGGACAGGGAGCCACGAGCAGTACTTC. Translation: CASSGTGSHEQYF.